This section outlines one T cell receptor beta chain sequence together with its context. This clone was observed a few times. This clone's antigen is unknown. Base qualities were left out, and no much larger clone turns up one base away. Other DNA sequences in this specimen translate into the identical CDR3. TCRbeta CDR3 regions were amplified from genomic DNA using the immunoSEQ Assay, a bias-controlled multiplex PCR. For the original study's pipeline: The number of nucleated cells in each sample was estimated from the amplification of reference gene primers within the assay. To quantify the absolute abundance of each unique TCRbeta CDR3 rearrangement, sequence reads were collapsed and filtered. For each sample, productive Simpson clonality was calculated as the square root of Simpson's diversity index across productive rearrangements. TCRdb took this table from immuneACCESS and kept in-frame rearrangements with V and J called. Such tables lack part of the clones; where checked against another copy, unresolved V genes explain under half of the gap, and the rest is unexplained. That table furnishes V, J and clone size, whereas the DNA furnished D and trimming. This sample gives some 210,000 clones in total; about nine tenths of them show up just once. The top ten constitute about 9.4% of the sample.

Enrolling through a virtual design, the prospective study's participants ranged in age from roughly 18 to 89 years and lived across 24 United States geographic areas. In the prospective study, cohorts were assigned on the basis of participant-reported clinical history obtained from a screening survey and a study questionnaire. Mobile phlebotomists in the prospective study collected whole blood, serum and a nasopharyngeal or oropharyngeal swab from every participant. Prospective study participants could optionally give additional blood draws and questionnaires over an approximately two-month period. Before DNA extraction, blood samples from the prospective study were shipped at room temperature or frozen. The data were obtained in a study of blood T cell repertoires in COVID-19 (dated by TCRdb to about 2020). Looking at the study overall: Samples from collaborators originated in the United States, Italy and Spain and spanned both the acute and convalescent phases of COVID-19. The material from the prospective study consisted of cDNA or gDNA derived from T cells, B-cell-depleted T cells, or PBMCs. The dataset comprised deeply sampled blood TCRbeta repertoires from subjects exposed to, actively infected with, or recovered from COVID-19. A freely available public database, intended as a resource for researchers studying the immune response to SARS-CoV-2, is where the repertoires were released. The samples were drawn from two sources: the first 160 participants of the ongoing ImmuneRACE study, and 1,200 or so subjects contributed by 6 global collaborators. A de-identified subject ID, COVID-19 status, age in years and sex were almost always included in the sample metadata. Where available, HLA class I and class II types were obtained from metadata supplied by the sample provider rather than from assay-based typing. General conclusions and limits of the study: How much clinical and demographic metadata was included differed by source and by participant, and the metadata was provided uncurated.

Between the V and J ends, shortened by 0 bases and 3 bases respectively, the junction contains 6 bases. Reading the germline V gene gives CDR1 MGHRA and CDR2 YSYEKL. From the cysteine up to the phenylalanine, the CDR3 has a length of 14 residues. Solely the CDR3 DNA is kept, with 42 bases framed from the first base. The chain was built from TRBV4-1 and TRBJ1-5; the D gene lacks a confident call. Sequenced sample: PBMCs or T cells enriched from blood (not recorded which). The sequence was collected from a man younger than 35 with acute COVID-19. Read as DNA, the sequence is TGCGCCAGCAGCCAAGACAGGTCCAATCAGCCCCAGCATTTT. Its amino acids are CASSQDRSNQPQHF.